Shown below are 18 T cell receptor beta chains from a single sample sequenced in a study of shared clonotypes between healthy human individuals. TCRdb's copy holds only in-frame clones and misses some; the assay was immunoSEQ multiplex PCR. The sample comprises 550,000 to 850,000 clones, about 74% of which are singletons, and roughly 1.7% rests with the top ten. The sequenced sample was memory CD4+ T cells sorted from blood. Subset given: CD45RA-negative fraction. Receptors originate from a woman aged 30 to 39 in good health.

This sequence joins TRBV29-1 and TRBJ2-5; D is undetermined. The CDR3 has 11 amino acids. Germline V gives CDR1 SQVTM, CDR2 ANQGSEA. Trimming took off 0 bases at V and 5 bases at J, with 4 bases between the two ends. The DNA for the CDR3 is TGCAGCGTTGAAGATCTCGAGACCCAGTACTTC. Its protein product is CSVEDLETQYF.

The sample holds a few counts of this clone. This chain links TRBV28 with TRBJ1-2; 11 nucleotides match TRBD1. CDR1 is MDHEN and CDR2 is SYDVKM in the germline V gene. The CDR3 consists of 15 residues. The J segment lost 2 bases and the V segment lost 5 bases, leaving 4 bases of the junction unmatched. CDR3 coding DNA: TGTGCCAGCAGTGGACAGGGGGCGCAGAACTATGGCTACACCTTC. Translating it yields CASSGQGAQNYGYTF.

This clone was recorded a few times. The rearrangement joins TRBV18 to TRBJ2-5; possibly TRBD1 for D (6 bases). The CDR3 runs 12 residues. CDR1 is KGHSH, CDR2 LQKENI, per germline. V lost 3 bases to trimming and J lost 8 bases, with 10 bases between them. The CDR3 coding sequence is TGTGCCAGCTCACCTCAGGGGCCCACCCAGTACTTC. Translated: CASSPQGPTQYF.

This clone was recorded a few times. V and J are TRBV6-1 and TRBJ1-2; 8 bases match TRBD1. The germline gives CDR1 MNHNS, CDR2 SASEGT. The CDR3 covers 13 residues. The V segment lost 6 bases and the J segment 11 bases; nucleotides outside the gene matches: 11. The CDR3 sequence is CASSATGGRFYTF. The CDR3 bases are TGTGCCAGCAGCGCCACAGGGGGAAGGTTTTACACCTTC.

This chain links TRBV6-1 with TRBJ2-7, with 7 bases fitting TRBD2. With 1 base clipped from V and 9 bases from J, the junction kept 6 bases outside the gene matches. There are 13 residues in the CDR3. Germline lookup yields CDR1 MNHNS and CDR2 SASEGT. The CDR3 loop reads CASSEEAGAAQYF. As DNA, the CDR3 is TGTGCCAGCAGTGAAGAGGCGGGAGCAGCGCAGTACTTC.

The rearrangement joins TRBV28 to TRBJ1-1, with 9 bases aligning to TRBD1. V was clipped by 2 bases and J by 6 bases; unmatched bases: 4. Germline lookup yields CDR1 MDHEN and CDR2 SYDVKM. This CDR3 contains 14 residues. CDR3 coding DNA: TGTGCCAGCAGTTTAGGACAGGGGACCGCTGAAGCTTTCTTT. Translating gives CASSLGQGTAEAFF.

The CDR3 reads CASSSRTEAFGNTIYF. CDR3 sequence (DNA): TGTGCCAGCAGCTCCCGGACTGAGGCTTTTGGAAACACCATATATTTT. The gene calls are TRBV7-8 and TRBJ1-3; D not resolved. The V end lost 4 bases, the J end lost 3 bases, and 16 bases lay between the germline ends. Germline V gene sequence: CDR1 SGHVS, CDR2 FQNEAQ. The CDR3 spans 16 residues.

In nucleotides, the CDR3 is TGTGCCAGCAGGCTGACAGGGGCCCCCTACAATGAGCAGTTCTTC. It translates to CASRLTGAPYNEQFF. This sequence joins TRBV6-5 and TRBJ2-1; 8 bases match TRBD1. Germline-derived CDR1 and CDR2 are MNHEY and SVGAGI. The CDR3 sequence is 15 residues long. Losses at the gene ends were 6 bases for V and 2 bases for J; bases not matched to a gene: 6.

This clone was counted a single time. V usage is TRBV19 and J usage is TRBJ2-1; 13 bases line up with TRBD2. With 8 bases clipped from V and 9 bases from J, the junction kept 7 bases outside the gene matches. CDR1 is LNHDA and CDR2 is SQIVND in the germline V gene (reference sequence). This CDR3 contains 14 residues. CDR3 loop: CASSPGLAGIEQFF. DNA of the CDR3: TGTGCCAGTTCCCCGGGACTAGCGGGAATTGAGCAGTTCTTC.

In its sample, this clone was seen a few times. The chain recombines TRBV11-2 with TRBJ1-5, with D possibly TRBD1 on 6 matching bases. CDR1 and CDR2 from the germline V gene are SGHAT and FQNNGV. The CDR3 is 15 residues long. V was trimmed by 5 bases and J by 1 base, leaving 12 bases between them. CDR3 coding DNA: TGTGCCAGCAGCAGAAGCCAGGGGAGCAATCAGCCCCAGCATTTT. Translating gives CASSRSQGSNQPQHF.

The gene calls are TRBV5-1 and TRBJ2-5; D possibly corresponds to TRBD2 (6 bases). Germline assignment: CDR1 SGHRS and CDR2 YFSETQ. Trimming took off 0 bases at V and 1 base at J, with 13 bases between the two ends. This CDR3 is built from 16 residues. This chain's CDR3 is CASSLGLGQAQETQYF. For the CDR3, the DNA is TGCGCCAGCAGCTTGGGACTAGGCCAGGCCCAAGAGACCCAGTACTTC.

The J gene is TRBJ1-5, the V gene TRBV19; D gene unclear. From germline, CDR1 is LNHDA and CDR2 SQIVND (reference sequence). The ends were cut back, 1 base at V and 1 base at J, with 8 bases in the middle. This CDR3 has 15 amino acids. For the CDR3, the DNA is TGTGCCAGTAGTATAGCTGCGAAAAGCAATCAGCCCCAGCATTTT. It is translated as CASSIAAKSNQPQHF.

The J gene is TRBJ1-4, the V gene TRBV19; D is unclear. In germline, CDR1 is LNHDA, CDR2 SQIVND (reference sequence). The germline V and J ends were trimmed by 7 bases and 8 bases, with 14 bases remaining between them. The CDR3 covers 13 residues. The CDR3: CASTTPEREKLFF. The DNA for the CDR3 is TGTGCCAGTACGACTCCCGAAAGGGAAAAACTGTTTTTT.

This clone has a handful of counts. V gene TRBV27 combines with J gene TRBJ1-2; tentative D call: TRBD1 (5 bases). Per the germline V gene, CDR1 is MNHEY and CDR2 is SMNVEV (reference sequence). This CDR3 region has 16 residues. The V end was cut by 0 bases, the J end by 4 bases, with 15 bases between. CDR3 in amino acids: CASSLSALGGRYGYTF. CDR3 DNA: TGTGCCAGCAGTTTATCGGCTCTGGGGGGTCGCTATGGCTACACCTTC.

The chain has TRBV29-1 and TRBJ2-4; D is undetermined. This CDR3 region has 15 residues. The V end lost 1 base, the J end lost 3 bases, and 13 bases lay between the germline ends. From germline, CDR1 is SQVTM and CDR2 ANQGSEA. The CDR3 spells CSVEARARNKNIQYF. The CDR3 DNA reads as TGCAGCGTTGAAGCCCGGGCACGCAACAAAAACATTCAGTACTTC.

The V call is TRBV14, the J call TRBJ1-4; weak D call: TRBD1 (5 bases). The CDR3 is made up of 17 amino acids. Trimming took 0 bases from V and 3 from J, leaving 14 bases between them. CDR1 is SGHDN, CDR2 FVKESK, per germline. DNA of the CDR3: TGTGCCAGCAGCCAAGACGTGGGGGAAGGGGCTAATGAAAAACTGTTTTTT. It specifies CASSQDVGEGANEKLFF.

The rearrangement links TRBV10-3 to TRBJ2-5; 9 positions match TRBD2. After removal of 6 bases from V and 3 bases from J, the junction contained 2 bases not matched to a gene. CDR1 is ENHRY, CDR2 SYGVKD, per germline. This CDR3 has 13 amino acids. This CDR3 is CAIRAGGEETQYF. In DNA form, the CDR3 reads TGTGCCATCAGGGCGGGGGGGGAAGAGACCCAGTACTTC.

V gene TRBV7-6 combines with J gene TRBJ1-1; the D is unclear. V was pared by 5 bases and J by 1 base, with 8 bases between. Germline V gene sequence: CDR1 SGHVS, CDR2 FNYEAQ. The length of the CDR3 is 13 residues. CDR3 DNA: TGTGCCAGCAGCCAGGACGGGAACACTGAAGCTTTCTTT. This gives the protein CASSQDGNTEAFF.